The rows below give T cell receptor beta chains drawn from one sample of a study of T cell responses to AZD1222 COVID-19 vaccine. Profiling relied on immunoSEQ multiplex PCR, and the TCRdb table lists in-frame clones only, not all of them. The repertoire holds about 100,000 clones, with around 91% as singletons. The sequenced sample was peripheral blood, obtained on day 0 of AZD1222 vaccination. All receptors derive from an adult in good health. The CDR3 runs from the conserved cysteine through the conserved F or W. A D gene is named only where the DNA matches it firmly. Rows may omit the clone size; those that give it use once, few, many or a size class.

D: NA
V: TRBV9
size: NA
J: TRBJ2-5
DNA: TGTGCCAGCAGCGATCAAGAGACCCAGTACTTC
CDR3: CASSDQETQYF

D: TRBD2
V: TRBV5-6
size: NA
J: TRBJ2-1
DNA: TGTGCCAGCAGCTTGATGGCTAGCGGGTTTTCCTACAATGAGCAGTTCTTC
CDR3: CASSLMASGFSYNEQFF

D: TRBD1
V: TRBV25-1
size: few
J: TRBJ2-2
DNA: TGTGCCAGCAGTGAACCGGGACAGGGGGAGCTGTTTTTT
CDR3: CASSEPGQGELFF

D: NA
V: TRBV7-3
size: once
J: TRBJ1-1
DNA: TGTGCCAGCAGCTTAACTCCGCGGGTAGAGAACACTGAAGCTTTCTTT
CDR3: CASSLTPRVENTEAFF

D: TRBD2
V: TRBV30
size: few
J: TRBJ2-1
DNA: TGTGCCTGGAGCGGATTAGCGGGGGTCTACAATGAGCAGTTCTTC
CDR3: CAWSGLAGVYNEQFF

D: NA
V: TRBV11-3
size: NA
J: TRBJ1-1
DNA: TGTGCCAGCAGCTTATCCAGCATGAACACTGAAGCTTTCTTT
CDR3: CASSLSSMNTEAFF

D: NA
V: TRBV11-3
size: NA
J: TRBJ1-2
DNA: TGTGCCAGCAGCTCTACCAGAGGCAGAGATGGCTACACCTTC
CDR3: CASSSTRGRDGYTF

D: NA
V: TRBV3-1/TRBV3-2
size: NA
J: TRBJ1-5
DNA: TGTGCCAGCAGCCAAGGCCGTAGCAATCAGCCCCAGCATTTT
CDR3: CASSQGRSNQPQHF

D: NA
V: TRBV6-6
size: once
J: TRBJ1-2
DNA: TGTGCCAGCAGTTTAGGCCCCGAACTGGGCTATGGCTACACCTTC
CDR3: CASSLGPELGYGYTF

D: NA
V: TRBV7-8
size: few
J: TRBJ2-1
DNA: TGTGCCAGCAGCTTAGCTGCCCAGTGGGGGGGCCACAATGAGCAGTTCTTC
CDR3: CASSLAAQWGGHNEQFF

D: NA
V: TRBV4-1
size: NA
J: TRBJ1-4
DNA: TGCGCCAGCAGCCAAGGGGACATTCCGTTTTTT
CDR3: CASSQGDIPFF

D: NA
V: TRBV5-1
size: NA
J: TRBJ2-3
DNA: TGCGCCAGCAGCCCTACCCCGCGGGATACGCAGTATTTT
CDR3: CASSPTPRDTQYF

D: TRBD1
V: TRBV5-6
size: NA
J: TRBJ2-5
DNA: TGTGCCAGCAGCAAGTGGTGGACAGGGATCCAAGAGACCCAGTACTTC
CDR3: CASSKWWTGIQETQYF

D: TRBD1
V: TRBV19
size: NA
J: TRBJ2-6
DNA: TGTGCCAGTAGAAAAAGGGACAGGGGGTCCGGGGCCAACGTCCTGACTTTC
CDR3: CASRKRDRGSGANVLTF

D: TRBD2
V: TRBV25-1
size: NA
J: TRBJ2-1
DNA: TGTGCCAGCAGTGAATTACTAGCGGGGACCTCTCGGAATGAGCAGTTCTTC
CDR3: CASSELLAGTSRNEQFF

D: NA
V: TRBV6-1
size: many
J: TRBJ1-1
DNA: TGTGCCAGCAGTGATCAGGGATACACTGAAGCTTTCTTT
CDR3: CASSDQGYTEAFF

D: TRBD2
V: TRBV24-1
size: NA
J: TRBJ2-1
DNA: TGTGCCACCAGTGCCCGGGGGGGCGTTTCAGATGAGCAGTTCTTC
CDR3: CATSARGGVSDEQFF

D: NA
V: TRBV6-2/TRBV6-3
size: NA
J: TRBJ2-7
DNA: TGTGCCAGCAGTTACAGTCCCTACGAGCAGTACTTC
CDR3: CASSYSPYEQYF

D: TRBD1
V: TRBV5-5
size: NA
J: TRBJ2-7
DNA: TGTGCCAGCAGCTTACGGGACAGGGCAGGGTACGAGCAGTACTTC
CDR3: CASSLRDRAGYEQYF

D: NA
V: TRBV3-1/TRBV3-2
size: NA
J: TRBJ1-5
DNA: TGTGCCAGCAGCCTAGGATGGGGGGGCAATCAGCCCCAGCATTTT
CDR3: CASSLGWGGNQPQHF

D: TRBD2
V: TRBV11-2
size: NA
J: TRBJ2-7
DNA: TGTGCCAGCAGCTGGGCTAGCGGAAACTACGAGCAGTACTTC
CDR3: CASSWASGNYEQYF

D: NA
V: TRBV6-5
size: NA
J: TRBJ2-1
DNA: TGTGCCAGCAGTTACGCCCAGTCCAATGAGCAGTTCTTC
CDR3: CASSYAQSNEQFF

D: NA
V: TRBV21-1
size: NA
J: TRBJ2-1
DNA: TGTGCCAGCAGCAAACATCGTGAGCAGTTCTTC
CDR3: CASSKHREQFF

D: TRBD1
V: TRBV4-1
size: NA
J: TRBJ1-5
DNA: TGCGCCAGCAGCCATCCGGGACAGGGGGATTACAATCAGCCCCAGCATTTT
CDR3: CASSHPGQGDYNQPQHF

D: NA
V: TRBV9
size: NA
J: TRBJ2-1
DNA: TGTGCCAGCAGGAGGGGATACAAGATTTGTGAGCAGTTCTTC
CDR3: CASRRGYKICEQFF

D: NA
V: TRBV12-3/TRBV12-4
size: NA
J: TRBJ1-1
DNA: TGTGCCAGCAGCAGGGACGAGAACACTGAAGCTTTCTTT
CDR3: CASSRDENTEAFF

D: NA
V: TRBV4-1
size: NA
J: TRBJ1-2
DNA: TGCGCCAGCAGCCAAGATTCTAGGGGGGGTGGCTACACCTTC
CDR3: CASSQDSRGGGYTF

D: NA
V: TRBV6-5
size: once
J: TRBJ2-3
DNA: TGTGCCAGCACGACTAGCACAGATACGCAGTATTTT
CDR3: CASTTSTDTQYF

D: NA
V: TRBV6-6
size: NA
J: TRBJ2-7
DNA: TGTGCCAGCCAAACGGGGTTGGGGGGTTCTTACGAGCAGTACTTC
CDR3: CASQTGLGGSYEQYF

D: NA
V: TRBV10-3
size: NA
J: TRBJ1-4
DNA: TGTGCCATCAGTGAGCGCGCAGAAATTGAAAAACTGTTTTTT
CDR3: CAISERAEIEKLFF

D: NA
V: TRBV19
size: NA
J: TRBJ1-2
DNA: TGTGCCAGTAGTAGGGACATAGATGGCTACACCTTC
CDR3: CASSRDIDGYTF

D: NA
V: TRBV5-1
size: NA
J: TRBJ1-1
DNA: TGCGCCAGCTACTCTTTATCCATGAACACTGAAGCTTTCTTT
CDR3: CASYSLSMNTEAFF

D: NA
V: TRBV11-2
size: NA
J: TRBJ1-2
DNA: TGTGCCAGCAGCTCCCTCCAGGGTAACTATGGCTACACCTTC
CDR3: CASSSLQGNYGYTF

D: NA
V: TRBV4-2
size: few
J: TRBJ1-6
DNA: TGTGCCAGCAGCCAAGAACAGGGAAGGGGTAATTCACCCCTCCACTTT
CDR3: CASSQEQGRGNSPLHF

D: NA
V: TRBV27
size: NA
J: TRBJ2-3
DNA: TGTGCCAGCAGTTTATCGGGGGGGCTATACACAGATACGCAGTATTTT
CDR3: CASSLSGGLYTDTQYF

D: NA
V: TRBV3-1/TRBV3-2
size: once
J: TRBJ1-5
DNA: TGTGCCAGCAGCCAACTTAATCAGCCCCAGCATTTT
CDR3: CASSQLNQPQHF

D: TRBD2
V: TRBV5-1
size: NA
J: TRBJ2-1
DNA: TGCGCCAGCAGCGCAACTAGCGGGGGATTCAATGAGCAGTTCTTC
CDR3: CASSATSGGFNEQFF

D: TRBD1
V: TRBV11-2
size: NA
J: TRBJ2-1
DNA: TGTGCCAGCAGCTTAAAACCGGGACAGGGGTATATGGATGAGCAGTTCTTC
CDR3: CASSLKPGQGYMDEQFF

D: NA
V: TRBV11-2
size: NA
J: TRBJ1-5
DNA: TGTGCCAGCAGCTTAGATCATAGTAGCAATCAGCCCCAGCATTTT
CDR3: CASSLDHSSNQPQHF

D: NA
V: TRBV6-6
size: NA
J: TRBJ1-3
DNA: TGTGCCAGCAGTGGTCTCGGGGCGGGAAACACCATATATTTT
CDR3: CASSGLGAGNTIYF

D: NA
V: TRBV7-8
size: NA
J: TRBJ2-5
DNA: TGTGCCAGCAGCTTAGTGCCAGTACAAGAGACCCAGTACTTC
CDR3: CASSLVPVQETQYF

D: NA
V: TRBV19
size: NA
J: TRBJ1-5
DNA: TGTGCCAGTAGCCCCAGGAAGGAGCCCCAGCATTTT
CDR3: CASSPRKEPQHF

D: NA
V: TRBV7-7
size: NA
J: TRBJ2-5
DNA: TGTGCCAGCAGTTTCGGACTCGGGGAGACCCAGTACTTC
CDR3: CASSFGLGETQYF

D: NA
V: TRBV5-1
size: few
J: TRBJ1-1
DNA: TGCGCCAGCAGCTTGTCGTGGAACACTGAAGCTTTCTTT
CDR3: CASSLSWNTEAFF

D: NA
V: TRBV4-2
size: NA
J: TRBJ2-3
DNA: TGTGCCAGCAGCCAAGACGGGGGCGGGGCCGTCTTAGATACGCAGTATTTT
CDR3: CASSQDGGGAVLDTQYF

D: NA
V: TRBV3-1/TRBV3-2
size: NA
J: TRBJ1-2
DNA: TGTGCCAGCAGCGAATCGCCTAACTGGGCTGTAATCTATGGCTACACCTTC
CDR3: CASSESPNWAVIYGYTF